This TCR beta chain was observed in a study of T-cell memory formation after mild COVID-19. The wider study: Clustering of TCRs was largely donor specific. Study-level points and caveats: Pre-infection memory harbored some responding clones, suggesting cross-reactive memory joined.

One entry per CDR3 protein, called by TCRdb with MiXCR from the 5' RACE reads. The table includes around 340,000 distinct CDR3 sequences, around 15% detected once. The sample holds a few counts of this clonotype. Antigen unknown. The CDR3 is 17 residues long. Germline CDR1 reads SGHRS; CDR2 reads YFSETQ. J was trimmed by 2 bases and V by 4 bases; bases with no gene match: 10. Sequencing was done on a sample of PBMCs or a T cell subset sorted from them (not recorded which). This TCR was recovered from a man aged 18 to 29 who had mild COVID-19 (a few samples of this study predate the infection). Cell type and time point are not known. The chain is built from TRBV5-1 and TRBJ2-3, with TRBD2 identical over 10 bases. CDR3 protein: CASSDDRTSGNTDTQYF. CDR3 DNA: TGCGCCAGCAGCGATGATAGGACTAGCGGTAACACAGATACGCAGTATTTT.